Listed here are 31 T cell receptor beta chains from one sample, sequenced in a study of CD8 T cells in ankylosing spondylitis. MiXCR, run by TCRdb on the 5' RACE reads, gives a single entry per CDR3 protein. The sample includes about 250,000 distinct CDR3 sequences, over 30% of them seen just once. The sequencing sample was made of blood, either unsorted or a sorted T cell fraction (not recorded which). The receptors here all came from a male donor with ankylosing spondylitis or in good health (not recorded which).

This chain connects TRBV5-5 to TRBJ2-3, with D maybe TRBD2 (7 bases). V lost 4 bases and J lost 6, with 15 bases in between. CDR3 length: 14 amino acids. Germline V gives CDR1 SGHKS, CDR2 YYEKEE (reference sequence). CDR3 nucleotide sequence: TGTGCCAGCAGCGTCGGGGGGCCCCCGGATACGCAGTATTTT. This encodes CASSVGGPPDTQYF.

The rearrangement joins TRBV29-1 to TRBJ2-5, with 9 bases aligning to TRBD2. V lost 3 bases, J lost 2 bases, and 4 bases stayed unmatched. CDR3 length: 14 amino acids. The germline V gene has CDR1 SQVTM and CDR2 ANQGSEA. CDR3 nucleotide sequence: TGCAGCGTTGAGGCTAGCGGGGCACAAGAGACCCAGTACTTC. It codes for CSVEASGAQETQYF.

V usage is TRBV29-1 and J usage is TRBJ1-4; 7 nucleotides agree with TRBD1. The V and J ends lost 5 bases and 6 bases, in that order; junction bases with no gene match: 3. The germline CDR1 and CDR2 sequences are SQVTM and ANQGSEA. The CDR3 loop spans 12 amino acids. CDR3 in DNA: TGCAGCGTTATCGGACAGGATGAAAAACTGTTTTTT. Protein: CSVIGQDEKLFF.

This clonotype was detected a few times. The chain links TRBV12-3 or TRBV12-4 to TRBJ2-1; TRBD2 aligns across 10 bases. The ends lost 3 bases at V and 9 bases at J; junction bases unmatched: 5. The CDR3 contains 14 residues. Written as DNA, the CDR3 is TGTGCCAGCAGTTTCAGCGGGGGGGCGGGTGAGCAGTTCTTC. Translating gives CASSFSGGAGEQFF.

The chain recombines TRBV5-5 with TRBJ2-3; 10 nucleotides align to TRBD2. Germline assignment: CDR1 SGHKS and CDR2 YYEKEE (reference sequence). Trimming at V came to 0 bases and at J to 3 bases, leaving 7 bases not matched to a gene. The CDR3 totals 17 residues. CDR3 coding DNA: TGTGCCAGCAGCTTGGCGTCTAGCGGGGGCAGAACAGATACGCAGTATTTT. Its translation is CASSLASSGGRTDTQYF.

This chain uses TRBV20-1 with TRBJ2-3; perhaps TRBD2 as D (5 bases). The CDR3 is 13 amino acids. V shed 4 bases and J shed 4 bases, with 12 bases lying between them. Per germline, CDR1 DFQATT and CDR2 SNEGSKA (reference sequence). The CDR3 DNA reads as TGCAGTGCTACAACTAGTCCCGCAGATACGCAGTATTTT. Residues: CSATTSPADTQYF.

V is TRBV10-1 and J is TRBJ2-3; no clear D. Trimming shortened V by 2 bases and J by 0 bases, and 6 bases separated the two germline ends. Germline loops: CDR1 WNHNN, CDR2 SYGVQD (reference sequence). The CDR3 spans 14 residues. CDR3 sequence: CASSERASTDTQYF. CDR3 in DNA: TGCGCCAGCAGTGAGAGGGCTAGCACAGATACGCAGTATTTT.

V is TRBV7-2 and J is TRBJ2-2, with D perhaps matching TRBD1 (6 bases). CDR1 and CDR2 from the germline V gene are SGHTA and FQGNSA. V lost 1 base to trimming and J lost 5 bases, with 14 bases between them. The CDR3 has 16 amino acids. Here the CDR3 DNA reads TGTGCCAGCAGCTTAGGTCCCTCAGGGGCGACCGGGGAGCTGTTTTTT. The encoded protein is CASSLGPSGATGELFF.

The rearrangement links TRBV25-1 to TRBJ2-1; 8 nucleotides align to TRBD2. CDR1 is MGHDK, CDR2 SYGVNS, per germline. The V segment lost 6 bases and the J segment 1 base; nucleotides outside the gene matches: 5. The CDR3 totals 15 residues. This CDR3 reads CASRTSGGSYNEQFF. CDR3 sequence (DNA): TGTGCCAGCAGGACCAGCGGGGGTTCCTACAATGAGCAGTTCTTC.

This clonotype was counted between two and nine times. The gene calls are TRBV7-8 and TRBJ2-1, with 15 positions matching TRBD2. V shed 5 bases and J 13 bases; nucleotides not matched to a gene: 9. Germline values: CDR1 SGHVS, CDR2 FQNEAQ. The CDR3 has 15 amino acids. CDR3 protein: CASSPGTSGGREQFF. The CDR3, as DNA: TGTGCCAGCAGCCCAGGGACTAGCGGGGGGAGGGAACAGTTCTTC.

In its sample, this clonotype was seen a few times. V is TRBV12-3 or TRBV12-4 and J is TRBJ2-2; D uncertain. This CDR3 is 11 amino acids long. Between the trimmed V and J ends, which lost 3 bases and 8 bases, there was a span of 4 bases. The DNA for the CDR3 is TGTGCCAGCAGTTTGGAGGGGGAGCTGTTTTTT. Translating it yields CASSLEGELFF.

The sample holds many counts of this clonotype. The chain is built from TRBV20-1 and TRBJ2-1; 8 positions match TRBD1. This CDR3 comprises 18 residues. Germline trimming cut 0 bases from V and 7 bases from J; bases unmatched to any gene: 17. The germline CDR1 and CDR2 sequences are DFQATT and SNEGSKA (reference sequence). The CDR3 protein is CSARDRQFPGGAWNEQFF. DNA of the CDR3: TGCAGTGCTAGAGATCGGCAGTTCCCAGGGGGCGCATGGAATGAGCAGTTCTTC.

V usage is TRBV6-5 and J usage is TRBJ2-5; D possibly uses TRBD1 or TRBD2 (6 bases each). V lost 0 bases to trimming and J lost 4 bases, with 18 bases between them. Germline CDR1 is MNHEY and CDR2 is SVGAGI. This CDR3 is 17 amino acids long. CDR3 in amino acids: CASSYSPRGRVGETQYF. The CDR3 bases are TGTGCCAGCAGTTACTCCCCTCGGGGGCGGGTTGGAGAGACCCAGTACTTC.

V usage is TRBV9 and J usage is TRBJ2-7, with D perhaps TRBD1 (5 bases). Trimming removed 0 bases at V and 5 bases at J, with 15 bases between. The germline V gene encodes CDR1 SGDLS and CDR2 YYNGEE. CDR3 length: 15 amino acids. The CDR3: CASSVDSGQLDEQYF. In DNA form, the CDR3 reads TGTGCCAGCAGCGTAGATTCAGGGCAGCTGGACGAGCAGTACTTC.

This chain joins TRBV7-8 and TRBJ1-1, with D unclear. Germline V gene lookup returns CDR1 SGHVS and CDR2 FQNEAQ. Trimming took off 1 base at V and 4 bases at J, with 4 bases between the two ends. The CDR3 is 12 amino acids. In nucleotides, the CDR3 is TGTGCCAGCAGCTTAGGGGTCACTGAAGCTTTCTTT. The encoded protein is CASSLGVTEAFF.

The V call is TRBV20-1, the J call TRBJ2-4; D unresolved. The germline V and J ends were trimmed by 4 bases and 0 bases, with 10 bases remaining between them. Germline CDR1 DFQATT, CDR2 SNEGSKA (reference sequence). The CDR3 runs to 14 residues. Here the CDR3 reads CSAIFLLAKNIQYF. As DNA, the CDR3 is TGCAGTGCTATATTTTTGCTAGCCAAAAACATTCAGTACTTC.

The table lists this clonotype with a few counts. This sequence joins TRBV7-3 and TRBJ2-3; possibly TRBD2 for D (5 bases). Germline CDR1 reads SGHTA; CDR2 reads FQGTGA. The CDR3 totals 15 residues. V was pared by 5 bases and J by 0 bases, with 12 bases between. CDR3 sequence reads: CASSPDLASTDTQYF. Written as DNA, the CDR3 is TGTGCCAGCAGCCCGGACCTAGCTAGCACAGATACGCAGTATTTT. Using reference TRBV7-3 and TRBJ2-3 for the parts outside the CDR3, the full variable domain is GAGVSQTPSNKVTEKGKYVELRCDPISGHTALYWYRQSLGQGPEFLIYFQGTGAADDSGLPNDRFFAVRPEGSVSTLKIQRTERGDSAVYLCASSPDLASTDTQYFGPGTRLTVL.

This clonotype was seen only a few times. The chain couples TRBV12-3 or TRBV12-4 to TRBJ2-5; TRBD2 might be the D (5 bases). The CDR3 extends over 13 amino acids. Trimming removed 5 bases at V and 9 bases at J, with 16 bases between. CDR3 loop: CASSRRAEEAQYF. CDR3 sequence (DNA): TGTGCCAGCAGTCGTCGGGCGGAGGAGGCCCAGTACTTC.

This clonotype was seen only once. The V gene is TRBV5-1, the J gene TRBJ2-7; 9 nucleotides align to TRBD2. CDR1 SGHRS and CDR2 YFSETQ come from the germline V gene. The CDR3 has 16 residues. V was clipped by 0 bases and J by 7 bases; unmatched bases: 11. The CDR3 DNA is TGCGCCAGCAGCTTGGTCATAGCGGGAGATAGTGGAGAGCAGTACTTC. Amino acid sequence: CASSLVIAGDSGEQYF.

This clonotype was detected a few times. The chain joins TRBV20-1 to TRBJ2-5, with TRBD2 identical over 10 bases. Trimming cost V 4 bases and J 0 bases; bases outside gene matches: 8. The CDR3 sequence is 16 residues long. Germline CDR1 DFQATT, CDR2 SNEGSKA (reference sequence). CDR3 coding DNA: TGCAGTGCTACAACGCCTAGCGGGGGATACCAAGAGACCCAGTACTTC. Its protein is CSATTPSGGYQETQYF.

The chain links TRBV7-8 to TRBJ2-3, with D maybe TRBD1 (6 bases). Deletions cut 0 bases from V and 3 bases from J, with 10 bases between. This CDR3 has 15 residues. Germline V gene data show CDR1 as SGHVS and CDR2 as FQNEAQ. This CDR3 is CASSLAAGVTDTQYF. Here the CDR3 DNA reads TGTGCCAGCAGCTTAGCCGCAGGGGTTACAGATACGCAGTATTTT.

This clonotype was counted only a few times. J is TRBJ1-2 and V is TRBV5-1; D is unresolved. CDR1 is SGHRS, CDR2 YFSETQ, per germline. Deletions cut 0 bases from V and 4 bases from J, with 10 bases between. This CDR3 contains 14 residues. CDR3 residues: CASSLAGNTYGYTF. In nucleotides, the CDR3 is TGCGCCAGCAGCTTGGCCGGTAACACCTATGGCTACACCTTC.

The chain carries TRBV5-6 and TRBJ2-2; D is perhaps TRBD1 (6 bases). This CDR3 spans 15 amino acids. Trimming took 1 base from V and 3 from J, leaving 10 bases between them. The germline gives CDR1 SGHDT, CDR2 YYEEEE. The CDR3 bases are TGTGCCAGCAGCTTGCCAGGGGCGGACACCGGGGAGCTGTTTTTT. Its protein product is CASSLPGADTGELFF.

This clonotype has only a few counts. The genes are TRBV20-1 and TRBJ1-5; no clear D. The CDR3 consists of 13 residues. With 5 bases removed from V and 6 bases from J, the gap between germline ends came to 14 bases. Germline V lookup: CDR1 DFQATT, CDR2 SNEGSKA (reference sequence). CDR3 loop: CSASPAARQPQHF. DNA for the CDR3: TGCAGTGCTTCGCCGGCAGCGCGTCAGCCCCAGCATTTT.

This clonotype was detected a few times. This chain links TRBV20-1 with TRBJ2-3, with D possibly being TRBD1 or TRBD2 (5 bases each). The V gene lost 4 bases and the J gene lost 5 bases, with 22 bases spanning the gap. The CDR3 totals 16 residues. Looked up from germline, CDR1 is DFQATT and CDR2 is SNEGSKA (reference sequence). For the CDR3, the DNA is TGCAGTGCTATCCCCCCAATGGGGCTGGGAGAAGATACGCAGTATTTT. Translating it yields CSAIPPMGLGEDTQYF.

This chain connects TRBV7-2 to TRBJ2-3; 8 bases are shared with TRBD1. V was pared by 5 bases and J by 6 bases, with 7 bases of the junction left unmatched. CDR1 and CDR2 from the germline V gene are SGHTA and FQGNSA. This CDR3 is 14 amino acids long. Here the CDR3 reads CASSPVDRADTQYF. The DNA of the CDR3 is TGTGCCAGCAGCCCTGTGGACAGGGCTGATACGCAGTATTTT.

The sample holds many counts of this clonotype. The CDR3 DNA is TGTGCCAGCAGTTACTCCTGGACAGGAAGGGGTGAAGCTTTCTTT. It is translated as CASSYSWTGRGEAFF. The rearrangement uses TRBV6-5 and TRBJ1-1, with TRBD1 matching 7 bases. Per the germline V gene, CDR1 is MNHEY and CDR2 is SVGAGI. The ends lost 0 bases at V and 7 bases at J; junction bases unmatched: 8. This CDR3 region has 15 residues.

J is TRBJ2-7 and V is TRBV20-1; TRBD2 agrees at 8 bases. CDR3 length: 14 amino acids. V lost 5 bases, J lost 1 base, and 7 bases stayed unmatched. Germline V lookup: CDR1 DFQATT, CDR2 SNEGSKA (reference sequence). The CDR3 reads CSAEERGKSYEQYF. Here the CDR3 DNA reads TGCAGTGCTGAGGAGCGGGGGAAGTCCTACGAGCAGTACTTC.

V and J are TRBV18 and TRBJ1-1, with 8 bases fitting TRBD1. The germline gives CDR1 KGHSH, CDR2 LQKENI. V dropped 6 bases and J dropped 6; count of bases not matched to a gene: 6. This CDR3 comprises 13 residues. The DNA for the CDR3 is TGTGCCAGCTCGTACGAACAGGGGGCTGAAGCTTTCTTT. Its protein product is CASSYEQGAEAFF.

This clonotype appeared a few times. The rearrangement joins TRBV29-1 to TRBJ1-2; tentatively, D is TRBD1 (5 bases). From germline, CDR1 is SQVTM and CDR2 ANQGSEA. CDR3 length: 14 residues. With 3 bases removed from V and 3 bases from J, the gap between germline ends came to 14 bases. The CDR3 bases are TGCAGCGTTGAGGGTGGGTTGGGGGACTATGGCTACACCTTC. It translates to CSVEGGLGDYGYTF.

The CDR3 here is CASSRGQNTEAFF. For the CDR3, the DNA is TGTGCCAGCAGCCGAGGACAGAACACTGAAGCTTTCTTT. The V call is TRBV7-3, the J call TRBJ1-1; D may be TRBD1 (5 bases). CDR1 and CDR2 from the germline V gene are SGHTA and FQGTGA. V was shortened by 5 bases and J by 1 base, with 8 bases between the two germline ends. The CDR3 sequence is 13 residues long.